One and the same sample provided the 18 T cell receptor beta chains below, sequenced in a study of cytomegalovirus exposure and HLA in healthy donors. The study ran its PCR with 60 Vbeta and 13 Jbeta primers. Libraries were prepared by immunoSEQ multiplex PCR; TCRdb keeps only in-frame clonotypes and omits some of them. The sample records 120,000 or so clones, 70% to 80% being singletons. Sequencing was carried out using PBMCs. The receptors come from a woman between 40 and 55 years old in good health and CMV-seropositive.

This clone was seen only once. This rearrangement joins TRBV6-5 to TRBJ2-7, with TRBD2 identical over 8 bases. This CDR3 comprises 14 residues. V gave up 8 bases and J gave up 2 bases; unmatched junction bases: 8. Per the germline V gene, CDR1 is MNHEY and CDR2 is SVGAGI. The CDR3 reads CASGAWRGAYEQYF. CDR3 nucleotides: TGTGCCAGCGGGGCCTGGCGGGGGGCCTACGAGCAGTACTTC.

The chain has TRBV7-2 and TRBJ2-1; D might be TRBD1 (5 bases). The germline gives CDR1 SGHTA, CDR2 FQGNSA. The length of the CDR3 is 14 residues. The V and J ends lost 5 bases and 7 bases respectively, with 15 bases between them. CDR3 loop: CASSKNRFGNEQFF. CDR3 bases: TGTGCCAGCAGCAAGAACAGGTTCGGGAATGAGCAGTTCTTC.

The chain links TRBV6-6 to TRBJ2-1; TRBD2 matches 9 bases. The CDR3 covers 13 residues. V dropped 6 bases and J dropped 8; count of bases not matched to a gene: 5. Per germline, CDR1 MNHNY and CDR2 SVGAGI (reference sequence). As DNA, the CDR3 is TGTGCCAGCAGGGGGGCGGGGGGGGATGAGCAGTTCTTC. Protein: CASRGAGGDEQFF.

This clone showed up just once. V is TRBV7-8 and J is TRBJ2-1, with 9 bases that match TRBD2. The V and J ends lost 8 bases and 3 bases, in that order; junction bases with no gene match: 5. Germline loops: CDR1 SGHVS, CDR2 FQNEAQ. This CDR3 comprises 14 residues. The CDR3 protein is CASPLAGYYNEQFF. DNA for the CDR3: TGTGCCAGCCCTCTAGCGGGGTACTACAATGAGCAGTTCTTC.

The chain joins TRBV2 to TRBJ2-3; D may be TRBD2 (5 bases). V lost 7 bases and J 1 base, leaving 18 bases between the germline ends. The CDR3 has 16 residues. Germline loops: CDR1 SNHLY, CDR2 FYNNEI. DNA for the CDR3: TGTGCCAGCAATGGGAATAGGAAGGAGGGCACAGATACGCAGTATTTT. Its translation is CASNGNRKEGTDTQYF.

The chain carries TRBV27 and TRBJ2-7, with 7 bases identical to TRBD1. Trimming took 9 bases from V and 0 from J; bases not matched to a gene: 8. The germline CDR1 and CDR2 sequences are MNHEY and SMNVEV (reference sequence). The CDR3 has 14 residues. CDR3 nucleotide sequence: TGTGCCAGTGGACAGGCAAAAAGCTCCTACGAGCAGTACTTC. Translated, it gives CASGQAKSSYEQYF.

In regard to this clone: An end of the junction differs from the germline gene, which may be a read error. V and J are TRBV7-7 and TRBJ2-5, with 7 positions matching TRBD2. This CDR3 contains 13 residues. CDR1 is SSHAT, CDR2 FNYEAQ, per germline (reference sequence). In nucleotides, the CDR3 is TGTGCTAGCAGCACCGGACTAGTAGAGACCCAGTACTTC. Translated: CASSTGLVETQYF.

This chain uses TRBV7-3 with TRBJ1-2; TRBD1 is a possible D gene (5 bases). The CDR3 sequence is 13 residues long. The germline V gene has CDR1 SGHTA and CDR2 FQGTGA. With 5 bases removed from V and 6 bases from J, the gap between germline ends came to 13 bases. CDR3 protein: CASSLLGEDGYTF. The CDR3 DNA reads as TGTGCCAGCAGCCTACTGGGGGAGGATGGCTACACCTTC. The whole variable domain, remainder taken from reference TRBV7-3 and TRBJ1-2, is GAGVSQTPSNKVTEKGKYVELRCDPISGHTALYWYRQSLGQGPEFLIYFQGTGAADDSGLPNDRFFAVRPEGSVSTLKIQRTERGDSAVYLCASSLLGEDGYTFGSGTRLTVV.

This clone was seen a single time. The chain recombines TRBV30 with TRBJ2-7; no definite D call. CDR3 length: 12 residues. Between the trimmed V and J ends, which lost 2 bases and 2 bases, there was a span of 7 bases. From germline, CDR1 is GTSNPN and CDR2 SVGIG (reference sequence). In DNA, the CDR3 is TGTGCCTGGAGTCCTCCCGCCTACGAGCAGTACTTC. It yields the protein CAWSPPAYEQYF.

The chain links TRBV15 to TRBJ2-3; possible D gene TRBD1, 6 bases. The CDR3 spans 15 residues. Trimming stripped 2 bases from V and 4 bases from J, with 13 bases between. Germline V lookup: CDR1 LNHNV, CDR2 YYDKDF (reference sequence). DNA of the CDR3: TGTGCCACCAGCAGATACAGACAGGACGCAGATACGCAGTATTTT. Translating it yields CATSRYRQDADTQYF. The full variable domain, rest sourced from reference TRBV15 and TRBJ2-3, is DAMVIQNPRYQVTQFGKPVTLSCSQTLNHNVMYWYQQKSSQAPKLLFHYYDKDFNNEADTPDNFQSRRPNTSFCFLDIRSPGLGDTAMYLCATSRYRQDADTQYFGPGTRLTVL.

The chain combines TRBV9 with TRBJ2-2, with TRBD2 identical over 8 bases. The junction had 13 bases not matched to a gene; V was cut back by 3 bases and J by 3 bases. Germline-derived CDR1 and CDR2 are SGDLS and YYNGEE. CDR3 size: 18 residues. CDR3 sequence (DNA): TGTGCCAGCAGCGAGCCCTCTCAAAGCGGGGGCCACACCGGGGAGCTGTTTTTT. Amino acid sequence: CASSEPSQSGGHTGELFF.

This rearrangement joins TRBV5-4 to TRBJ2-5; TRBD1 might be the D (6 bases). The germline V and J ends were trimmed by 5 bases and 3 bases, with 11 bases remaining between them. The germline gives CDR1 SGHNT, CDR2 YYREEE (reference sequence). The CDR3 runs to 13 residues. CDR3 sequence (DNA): TGTGCCAGCAGGCCCCACAGGGAAGAGACCCAGTACTTC. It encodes CASRPHREETQYF.

The CDR3 nucleotides read TGTGCCAGCAGCCGGGACAATGTGAACACTGAAGCTTTCTTT. The encoded protein is CASSRDNVNTEAFF. This chain links TRBV2 with TRBJ1-1; possibly TRBD1 for D (6 bases). This CDR3 is built from 14 residues. The V and J ends lost 6 bases and 0 bases respectively, with 11 bases between them. From germline, CDR1 is SNHLY and CDR2 FYNNEI.

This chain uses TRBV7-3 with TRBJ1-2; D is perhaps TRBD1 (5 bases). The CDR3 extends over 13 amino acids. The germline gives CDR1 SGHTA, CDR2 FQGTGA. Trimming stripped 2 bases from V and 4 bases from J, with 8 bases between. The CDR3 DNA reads TGTGCCAGCAGCTTATCAACAGGCTATGGCTACACCTTC. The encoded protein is CASSLSTGYGYTF.

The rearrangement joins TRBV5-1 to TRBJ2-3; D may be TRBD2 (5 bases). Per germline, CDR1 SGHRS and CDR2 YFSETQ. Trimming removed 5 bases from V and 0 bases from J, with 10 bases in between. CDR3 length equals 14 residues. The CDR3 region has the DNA TGCGCCAGCAGACTAGTGGGGAGCACAGATACGCAGTATTTT. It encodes CASRLVGSTDTQYF.

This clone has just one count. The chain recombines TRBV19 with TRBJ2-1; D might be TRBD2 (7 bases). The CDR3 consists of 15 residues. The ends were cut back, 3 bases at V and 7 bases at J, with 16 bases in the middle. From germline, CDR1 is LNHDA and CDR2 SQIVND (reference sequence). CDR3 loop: CASSISGVGGNEQFF. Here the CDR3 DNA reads TGTGCCAGTAGTATTTCAGGGGTCGGGGGGAATGAGCAGTTCTTC.

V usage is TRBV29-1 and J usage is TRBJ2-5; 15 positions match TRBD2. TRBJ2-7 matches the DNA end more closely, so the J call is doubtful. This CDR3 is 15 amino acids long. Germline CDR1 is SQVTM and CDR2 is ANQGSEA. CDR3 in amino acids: CSVEGTSGGRYEQYF. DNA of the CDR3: TGCAGCGTTGAGGGGACTAGCGGGGGGCGGTACGAGCAGTACTTC.

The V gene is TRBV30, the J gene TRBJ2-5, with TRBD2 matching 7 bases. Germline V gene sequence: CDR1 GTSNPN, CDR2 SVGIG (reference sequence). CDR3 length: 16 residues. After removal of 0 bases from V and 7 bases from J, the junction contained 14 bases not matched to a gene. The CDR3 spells CAWSVKETSLSRTQYF. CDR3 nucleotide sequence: TGTGCCTGGAGTGTAAAGGAGACTAGCCTGAGTCGGACCCAGTACTTC.